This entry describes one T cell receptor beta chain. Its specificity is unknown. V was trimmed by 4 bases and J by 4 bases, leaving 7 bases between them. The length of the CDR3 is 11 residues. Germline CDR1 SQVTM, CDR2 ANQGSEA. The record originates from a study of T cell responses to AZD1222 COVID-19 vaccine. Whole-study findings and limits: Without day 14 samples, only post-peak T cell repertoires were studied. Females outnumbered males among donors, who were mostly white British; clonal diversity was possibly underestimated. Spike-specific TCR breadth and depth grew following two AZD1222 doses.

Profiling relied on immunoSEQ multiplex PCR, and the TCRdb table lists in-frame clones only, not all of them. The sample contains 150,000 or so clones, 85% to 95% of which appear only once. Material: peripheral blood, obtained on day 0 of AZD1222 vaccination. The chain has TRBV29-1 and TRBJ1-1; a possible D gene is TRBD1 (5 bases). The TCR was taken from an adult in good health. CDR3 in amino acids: CSVGQTTEAFF. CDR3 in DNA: TGCAGCGTTGGACAGACCACTGAAGCTTTCTTT.